This T cell receptor beta chain was found in a study of blood T cell repertoires in COVID-19. Looked up from germline, CDR1 is MNHEY and CDR2 is SMNVEV (reference sequence). The CDR3 totals 13 residues. Trimming took off 6 bases at V and 5 bases at J, with 13 bases between the two ends. Profiled with immunoSEQ multiplex PCR; TCRdb holds only in-frame clones, not every one. The sample holds 100,000 or so clones, 82% seen once. This TCR was sampled from a woman aged 80 or over with acute or convalescent COVID-19. The sample comprised peripheral blood. This chain connects TRBV27 to TRBJ1-1, with D possibly matching TRBD1 (5 bases). Here the CDR3 DNA reads TGTGCCAGCAGGGTCTGGGGGGGAACTGAAGCTTTCTTT. Encoded protein: CASRVWGGTEAFF.